Shown below are 24 T cell receptor beta chains from a single sample sequenced in a study of T cells after yellow fever vaccination. TCRdb independently ran MiXCR on the 5' RACE reads; one entry per CDR3 protein. The sample lists 99,000 or so distinct CDR3 sequences, roughly 5.8% occurring once. Sequences were derived from CD8+ T cells sorted from PBMCs, sampled 10 days after the yellow fever booster vaccination. These receptors came from a man between 18 and 29 years old who received the YFV17D yellow fever vaccine.

The table lists this clonotype with many counts. J is TRBJ1-2 and V is TRBV7-9; D remains ambiguous. V lost 8 bases and J lost 0, with 19 bases in between. This CDR3 is built from 16 residues. Per the germline V gene, CDR1 is SEHNR and CDR2 is FQNEAQ (reference sequence). The CDR3 coding sequence is TGTGCCAGCCGTAGGCCGCAGACGGACCCTAACTATGGCTACACCTTC. Encoded protein: CASRRPQTDPNYGYTF.

The J gene is TRBJ2-7, the V gene TRBV4-2, with TRBD2 matching over 9 bases. This CDR3 comprises 14 residues. In germline, CDR1 is LGHNA, CDR2 YNFKEQ. Trimming removed 0 bases from V and 7 bases from J; junction bases left unmatched: 4. This CDR3 reads CASSQDMLAGEQYF. For the CDR3, the DNA is TGTGCCAGCAGCCAAGATATGCTAGCGGGGGAGCAGTACTTC.

This clonotype was picked up a small number of times. The chain combines TRBV29-1 with TRBJ2-7, with D maybe TRBD2 (6 bases). The CDR3 contains 15 residues. V dropped 4 bases and J dropped 6 bases, with 22 bases sitting between them. The V gene's germline CDR1 is SQVTM and CDR2 ANQGSEA. CDR3 DNA: TGCAGCGTTGTTGATGGGTTTCGGGAGTCTCGCGAGCAGTACGTC. Its translation is CSVVDGFRESREQYV.

This clonotype has more than one count but fewer than ten. The rearrangement uses TRBV12-3 or TRBV12-4 and TRBJ2-7; weak D call: TRBD2 (5 bases). V dropped 7 bases and J dropped 3 bases, with 13 bases sitting between them. CDR3 size: 13 residues. The CDR3 is CASTPGRDYEQYF. The CDR3 DNA sequence: TGTGCCAGCACCCCCGGACGGGACTACGAGCAGTACTTC.

This clonotype was counted a few times. J is TRBJ2-5 and V is TRBV5-1, with 9 bases matching TRBD2. The V gene's germline CDR1 is SGHRS and CDR2 YFSETQ. The CDR3 is 17 residues long. Trimming took 2 bases from V and 5 from J; bases not matched to a gene: 13. The CDR3 DNA sequence: TGCGCCAGCAGCTTCAGAGCGGGGGGAAGGATTGGGGAGACCCAGTACTTC. As protein: CASSFRAGGRIGETQYF.

The genes are TRBV20-1 and TRBJ1-5; possibly TRBD1 for D (6 bases). The CDR3 contains 14 residues. Germline values: CDR1 DFQATT, CDR2 SNEGSKA (reference sequence). V lost 6 bases to trimming and J lost 3 bases, with 15 bases between them. CDR3 protein: CSAVRGQHNQPQHF. CDR3 DNA sequence: TGCAGTGCCGTCAGGGGCCAGCACAATCAGCCCCAGCATTTT.

This clonotype was detected only a few times. The chain uses TRBV25-1 and TRBJ1-5; D unclear. Trimming took 3 bases from V and 6 from J, leaving 12 bases between them. Germline CDR1 MGHDK, CDR2 SYGVNS. The CDR3 consists of 14 residues. For the CDR3, the DNA is TGTGCCAGCAGTGATCGGCTGTGGGGTCAGCCCCAGCATTTT. As protein: CASSDRLWGQPQHF.

This clonotype was seen only a few times. CDR3 residues: CASKQGSVGYTF. CDR3 nucleotide sequence: TGTGCCAGCAAACAGGGGAGTGTTGGCTACACCTTC. The genes are TRBV27 and TRBJ1-2; TRBD1 matches 7 bases. The CDR3 has 12 amino acids. Germline CDR1 MNHEY, CDR2 SMNVEV (reference sequence). With V trimmed by 7 bases and J by 7 bases, 6 bases remained unmatched.

The rearrangement joins TRBV5-5 to TRBJ2-2; D is tentatively TRBD1 or TRBD2 (5 bases each). Trimming removed 4 bases from V and 3 bases from J, with 16 bases in between. From germline, CDR1 is SGHKS and CDR2 YYEKEE (reference sequence). The CDR3 contains 16 residues. The DNA for the CDR3 is TGTGCCAGCAGCCCCCCCGCTGTGGGGGACACCGGGGAGCTGTTTTTT. Translating it yields CASSPPAVGDTGELFF. The full variable domain, rest sourced from reference TRBV5-5 and TRBJ2-2, is DAGVTQSPTHLIKTRGQQVTLRCSPISGHKSVSWYQQVLGQGPQFIFQYYEKEERGRGNFPDRFSARQFPNYSSELNVNALLLGDSALYLCASSPPAVGDTGELFFGEGSRLTVL.

This clonotype has at least ten counts. This CDR3 reads CASSLLGGGSYNEQFF. The CDR3 DNA follows: TGTGCCAGCAGCTTGCTGGGCGGGGGATCCTACAATGAGCAGTTCTTC. The genes are TRBV5-5 and TRBJ2-1; 7 nucleotides match TRBD2. Trimming removed 1 base from V and 1 base from J; junction bases left unmatched: 5. Germline V gene lookup returns CDR1 SGHKS and CDR2 YYEKEE (reference sequence). The CDR3 loop spans 16 amino acids.

Ten or more counts support this clonotype. The rearrangement links TRBV15 to TRBJ2-4; 8 positions agree with TRBD2. J was trimmed by 0 bases and V by 0 bases; bases with no gene match: 10. The CDR3 extends over 19 amino acids. Germline values: CDR1 LNHNV, CDR2 YYDKDF (reference sequence). Written as DNA, the CDR3 is TGTGCCACCAGCAGAGAAATCGGGGGGGTCATTCTAGCCAAAAACATTCAGTACTTC. Its protein is CATSREIGGVILAKNIQYF.

This clonotype was observed at least ten times. This chain uses TRBV7-8 with TRBJ1-2; D remains unclear. Between the trimmed V and J ends, which lost 0 bases and 7 bases, there was a span of 15 bases. The CDR3 runs 15 residues. The germline V gene has CDR1 SGHVS and CDR2 FQNEAQ. The CDR3 is CASSLAAGTYPGYTF. The CDR3 DNA reads as TGTGCCAGCAGCTTAGCGGCAGGCACGTATCCTGGCTACACCTTC.

This clonotype occurred many times. J is TRBJ2-7 and V is TRBV7-9; D tentatively reads TRBD1 or TRBD2 (5 bases each). V lost 5 bases and J 3 bases, leaving 11 bases between the germline ends. The CDR3 is 13 amino acids. Germline-derived CDR1 and CDR2 are SEHNR and FQNEAQ (reference sequence). The CDR3 region is CASSPRDRYEQYV. The DNA for the CDR3 is TGTGCCAGCAGCCCCAGGGACCGCTACGAGCAGTACGTC.

This clonotype was observed many times. The chain couples TRBV20-1 to TRBJ2-3; D is perhaps TRBD1 (6 bases). V was shortened by 5 bases and J by 0 bases, with 15 bases between the two germline ends. The CDR3 is 15 amino acids. CDR1 DFQATT and CDR2 SNEGSKA come from the germline V gene (reference sequence). The CDR3 sequence is CSAGVGAPSTDTQYF. The DNA for the CDR3 is TGCAGTGCTGGAGTGGGGGCCCCCAGCACAGATACGCAGTATTTT.

The chain couples TRBV5-5 to TRBJ2-3; D is perhaps TRBD2 (6 bases). The CDR3 runs to 16 residues. The germline CDR1 and CDR2 sequences are SGHKS and YYEKEE (reference sequence). Trimming removed 3 bases at V and 4 bases at J, with 18 bases between. The CDR3 loop reads CASSWRGLAWSDTQYF. The CDR3 DNA follows: TGTGCCAGCAGCTGGAGGGGCCTAGCGTGGTCAGATACGCAGTATTTT.

This clonotype has more than one count but fewer than ten. V gene TRBV7-6 combines with J gene TRBJ2-3; D not certain. CDR1 and CDR2 from the germline V gene are SGHVS and FNYEAQ. The CDR3 is made up of 16 amino acids. The V end lost 0 bases, the J end lost 5 bases, and 15 bases lay between the germline ends. The CDR3: CASSLAHSRLKDTQYF. As DNA, the CDR3 is TGTGCCAGCAGCTTAGCCCACAGCCGTCTAAAAGATACGCAGTATTTT.

At least ten counts were recorded for this clonotype. At one end, the junction sequence differs from germline, possibly due to a read error. J is TRBJ2-5 and V is TRBV7-7; D may be TRBD1 (5 bases). Per the germline V gene, CDR1 is SSHAT and CDR2 is FNYEAQ (reference sequence). The CDR3 loop spans 15 amino acids. Here the CDR3 reads CASSFSLGTLGAQYF. CDR3 coding DNA: TGTGCTAGCAGCTTTTCCTTGGGTACCCTAGGGGCCCAGTACTTC. The variable domain in full, completed from reference TRBV7-7 and TRBJ2-5, reads GAGVSQSPRYKVTKRGQDVTLRCDPISSHATLYWYQQALGQGPEFLTYFNYEAQPDKSGLPSDRFSAERPEGSISTLTIQRTEQRDSAMYRCASSFSLGTLGAQYFGPGTRLLVL.

The rearrangement links TRBV12-3 or TRBV12-4 to TRBJ2-7; D is undetermined. This CDR3 contains 14 residues. V lost 6 bases to trimming and J lost 4 bases, with 16 bases between them. The DNA for the CDR3 is TGTGCCAGCAGAAAAGGGCTGGGTTGGTACGAGCAGTACTTC. Its protein product is CASRKGLGWYEQYF.

This clonotype was found many times. This chain connects TRBV7-2 to TRBJ2-2; D perhaps matches TRBD2 (6 bases). Germline assignment: CDR1 SGHTA and CDR2 FQGNSA. The CDR3 loop spans 15 amino acids. V was pared by 6 bases and J by 3 bases, with 14 bases between. The CDR3 is CASRVLSGDTGELFF. The CDR3 DNA sequence: TGTGCCAGCAGAGTACTTAGCGGAGACACCGGGGAGCTGTTTTTT. Looking up the rest from reference TRBV7-2 and TRBJ2-2 gives the full variable domain: GAGVSQSPSNKVTEKGKDVELRCDPISGHTALYWYRQSLGQGLEFLIYFQGNSAPDKSGLPSDRFSAERTGGSVSTLTIQRTQQEDSAVYLCASRVLSGDTGELFFGEGSRLTVL.

This clonotype has just a few counts. J is TRBJ1-5 and V is TRBV7-8, with 10 bases lining up with TRBD1. The CDR3 spans 16 residues. Germline CDR1 SGHVS, CDR2 FQNEAQ. Unmatched junction bases numbered 4, after V lost 2 bases and J lost 3 bases. CDR3 protein: CASSLSTGGYNQPQHF. Here the CDR3 DNA reads TGTGCCAGCAGCTTATCGACAGGGGGCTACAATCAGCCCCAGCATTTT. The entire variable domain, with the rest obtained from reference TRBV7-8 and TRBJ1-5, is as follows: GAGVSQSPRYKVAKRGQDVALRCDPISGHVSLFWYQQALGQGPEFLTYFQNEAQLDKSGLPSDRFFAERPEGSVSTLKIQRTQQEDSAVYLCASSLSTGGYNQPQHFGDGTRLSIL.

CDR3 nucleotide sequence: TGTGCCAGCAGTGCCGGACAGCCCTATGGCTACACCTTC. It translates to CASSAGQPYGYTF. The rearrangement links TRBV12-3 or TRBV12-4 to TRBJ1-2; D may be TRBD1 (6 bases). V was shortened by 5 bases and J by 4 bases, with 11 bases between the two germline ends. The CDR3 length is 13 residues.

This clonotype has ten or more counts. CDR3 residues: CSVWESGELFF. In DNA, the CDR3 is TGCAGCGTTTGGGAATCCGGGGAGCTGTTTTTT. V gene TRBV29-1 combines with J gene TRBJ2-2; no clear D gene. Germline V lookup: CDR1 SQVTM, CDR2 ANQGSEA. With 5 bases removed from V and 6 bases from J, the gap between germline ends came to 7 bases. The CDR3 totals 11 residues.

The V call is TRBV7-6, the J call TRBJ2-7; TRBD1 might be the D (5 bases). The CDR3 length is 14 residues. Deletions cut 5 bases from V and 4 bases from J, with 15 bases between. Per the germline V gene, CDR1 is SGHVS and CDR2 is FNYEAQ. The CDR3 nucleotides read TGTGCCAGCAGCCATCGGCAGGGTGGATACGAGCAGTACTTC. Protein product: CASSHRQGGYEQYF.

This chain joins TRBV5-1 and TRBJ2-6, with a weak D call TRBD1 (5 bases). The CDR3 contains 17 residues. The V end was cut by 0 bases, the J end by 0 bases, with 10 bases between. Germline V gene data show CDR1 as SGHRS and CDR2 as YFSETQ. CDR3 DNA: TGCGCCAGCAGCTTGGTTGACAGCCTCTCTGGGGCCAACGTCCTGACTTTC. It is translated as CASSLVDSLSGANVLTF. Full variable domain (missing parts from reference TRBV5-1 and TRBJ2-6): KAGVTQTPRYLIKTRGQQVTLSCSPISGHRSVSWYQQTPGQGLQFLFEYFSETQRNKGNFPGRFSGRQFSNSRSEMNVSTLELGDSALYLCASSLVDSLSGANVLTFGAGSRLTVL.